Presented here are 23 T cell receptor beta chains from one specimen sequenced in a study of post-analysis software for immune sequencing data. Study-level results: About five TRBV segments (TRBV5-6, TRBV5-1 and TRBV20-1 among them) occurred more frequently in patients than in controls.

No antigen has been identified for these receptors. Each TCR beta cDNA library carried unique molecular identifiers. Via MiXCR, TCRdb re-called the PCR reads, giving one row per CDR3 protein. The sample includes fewer than 900,000 distinct CDR3 sequences, 40% to 55% of them seen just once. Sequencing was done on a sample of blood. The origin of the receptors is a girl aged 10 to 17 with multiple sclerosis.

Points on this clonotype: The junction differs from germline at one of its ends, possibly a read error. The chain recombines TRBV7-9 with TRBJ2-7; possible D gene TRBD1, 5 bases. Germline V gives CDR1 SEHNR, CDR2 FQNEAQ (reference sequence). The CDR3 consists of 15 residues. The CDR3 DNA reads TGTGCCAGCGGCTTAGGGGCTGCCAGCTCCTACGAGCAGTACTTC. It encodes CASGLGAASSYEQYF. The full variable domain, in which reference TRBV7-9 and TRBJ2-7 provide the parts outside the CDR3, is DTGVSQNPRHKITKRGQNVTFRCDPISEHNRLYWYRQTLGQGPEFLTYFQNEAQLEKSRLLSDRFSAERPKGSFSTLEIQRTEQGDSAMYLCASGLGAASSYEQYFGPGTRLTVT.

The chain recombines TRBV6-1 with TRBJ1-2, with 7 bases that match TRBD1. Germline CDR1 is MNHNS and CDR2 is SASEGT. There are 16 residues in the CDR3. V was pared by 0 bases and J by 4 bases, with 8 bases of the junction left unmatched. The CDR3 loop reads CASSEAIGQAIYGYTF. The CDR3 nucleotides are TGTGCCAGCAGTGAAGCGATTGGACAGGCAATCTATGGCTACACCTTC.

J is TRBJ2-5 and V is TRBV12-3 or TRBV12-4; D is unclear. The CDR3 has 14 residues. Trimming removed 5 bases at V and 4 bases at J, with 14 bases between. CDR3 sequence reads: CASSQFGKGETQYF. CDR3 in DNA: TGTGCCAGCAGTCAATTTGGGAAAGGAGAGACCCAGTACTTC.

The CDR3: CASSQFPAGYEQYF. The DNA of the CDR3 is TGTGCCAGCAGCCAATTCCCAGCCGGCTACGAGCAGTACTTC. The chain uses TRBV7-2 and TRBJ2-4; D call uncertain. The DNA end favors TRBJ2-7, so the J call may be wrong. The CDR3 is 14 amino acids. The germline V gene encodes CDR1 SGHTA and CDR2 FQGNSA.

This sequence joins TRBV19 and TRBJ1-1; a weak D match, TRBD1 (5 bases). The V gene lost 10 bases and the J gene lost 5 bases, with 17 bases spanning the gap. CDR3 length: 13 amino acids. Germline V CDR1 and CDR2: LNHDA, SQIVND (reference sequence). The CDR3 here is CATKDGGSTEAFF. The CDR3 DNA is TGTGCCACCAAAGACGGGGGGAGTACTGAAGCTTTCTTT.

This chain uses TRBV28 with TRBJ2-7; 7 nucleotides line up with TRBD1. Germline V gives CDR1 MDHEN, CDR2 SYDVKM. J lost 0 bases, V lost 4 bases, and 12 bases had no gene match. CDR3 length equals 17 residues. The CDR3 spells CASSSTGTARSSYEQYF. DNA for the CDR3: TGTGCCAGCAGTTCGACAGGGACAGCCCGGAGCTCCTACGAGCAGTACTTC.

The V and J genes are TRBV3-1 and TRBJ2-3; TRBD2 aligns across 8 bases. The CDR3 extends over 17 amino acids. Trimming at V came to 3 bases and at J to 5 bases, leaving 13 bases not matched to a gene. Germline-derived CDR1 and CDR2 are LGHDT and YNNKEL (reference sequence). The CDR3 here is CASSQPPSGRSGDTQYF. CDR3 DNA sequence: TGTGCCAGCAGCCAGCCCCCCAGCGGGAGATCTGGAGATACGCAGTATTTT.

CDR3 sequence reads: CASSLLVFTEAFF. In DNA form, the CDR3 reads TGTGCCAGCAGCTTATTGGTTTTCACTGAAGCTTTCTTT. The gene calls are TRBV7-9 and TRBJ1-1; no definite D call. V lost 2 bases, J lost 4 bases, and 8 bases lay in between. This CDR3 region has 13 residues. Per the germline V gene, CDR1 is SEHNR and CDR2 is FQNEAQ (reference sequence).

The chain recombines TRBV4-3 with TRBJ2-7, with 7 bases fitting TRBD1. Germline lookup yields CDR1 LGHNA and CDR2 YSLEER. The trim removed 7 bases at V and 2 bases at J, leaving 5 bases unmatched. The CDR3 runs 13 residues. CDR3 coding DNA: TGCGCCAGCAAACAGGGGACCACCTACGAGCAGTACTTC. Encoded protein: CASKQGTTYEQYF.

The table lists this clonotype with a few counts. The chain joins TRBV29-1 to TRBJ2-3, with D tentatively TRBD1 (5 bases). The V and J ends lost 4 bases and 0 bases respectively, with 11 bases between them. Germline assignment: CDR1 SQVTM and CDR2 ANQGSEA. The CDR3 is 14 residues long. The CDR3 loop is CSVGTGPSTDTQYF. As DNA, the CDR3 is TGCAGCGTTGGAACAGGCCCAAGCACAGATACGCAGTATTTT.

This rearrangement joins TRBV19 to TRBJ1-2, with 8 bases lining up with TRBD1. The V segment lost 7 bases and the J segment 4 bases; nucleotides outside the gene matches: 11. The CDR3 loop spans 15 amino acids. The V gene's germline CDR1 is LNHDA and CDR2 SQIVND (reference sequence). CDR3 nucleotides: TGTGCCAGTAATCCCGGGACAGGTCGTCCCTATGGCTACACCTTC. Encoded protein: CASNPGTGRPYGYTF.

Details on this clonotype: This may arise from a read error, as a much more abundant clone is one base away. The V gene is TRBV5-1, the J gene TRBJ2-7; 8 bases are a match to TRBD2. Germline V gene data show CDR1 as SGHRS and CDR2 as YFSETQ. This CDR3 is 14 amino acids long. The CDR3 DNA reads as TGCACCAGCAGCTTTAGCGGGGACTCCTACGAGCAGTACTTC. It translates to CTSSFSGDSYEQYF.

CDR3 loop: CASSLPAGEQYF. The CDR3 DNA reads TGTGCCAGCAGTCTCCCGGCGGGCGAGCAGTACTTC. The chain carries TRBV28 and TRBJ2-7; TRBD2 might be the D (5 bases). V was pared by 5 bases and J by 6 bases, with 11 bases between. Germline CDR1 MDHEN, CDR2 SYDVKM. The CDR3 is made up of 12 amino acids.

Regarding this clonotype: A much larger clone is a single base away; this may be a read error. V gene TRBV29-1 combines with J gene TRBJ2-4, with 9 bases that match TRBD1. Germline CDR1 SQVTM, CDR2 ANQGSEA. The CDR3 is 17 amino acids. The CDR3 reads CSVWDREGRETKNIQHF. CDR3 sequence (DNA): TGCAGCGTTTGGGACAGGGAGGGGAGGGAAACCAAAAACATTCAGCACTTC.

This clonotype has a handful of counts. The CDR3 sequence: CSVVGTGRSYNEQFF. CDR3 in DNA: TGCAGCGTTGTGGGGACAGGGAGGTCCTACAATGAGCAGTTCTTC. V usage is TRBV29-1 and J usage is TRBJ2-1, with TRBD1 matching over 9 bases. Unmatched junction bases numbered 5, after V lost 4 bases and J lost 1 base. This CDR3 comprises 15 residues. Germline V CDR1 and CDR2: SQVTM, ANQGSEA.

This clonotype showed up just a few times. The chain combines TRBV29-1 with TRBJ2-1; D is ambiguous. CDR3 size: 12 residues. Between the trimmed V and J ends, which lost 1 base and 7 bases, there was a span of 8 bases. Looked up from germline, CDR1 is SQVTM and CDR2 is ANQGSEA. The CDR3 DNA reads as TGCAGCGTTGAAGCCGGCCTGAATGAGCAGTTCTTC. Translation: CSVEAGLNEQFF.

This clonotype has a handful of counts. The chain recombines TRBV5-4 with TRBJ2-7, with D maybe TRBD1 (6 bases). Germline V lookup: CDR1 SGHNT, CDR2 YYREEE (reference sequence). Trimming shortened V by 2 bases and J by 4 bases, and 19 bases separated the two germline ends. The length of the CDR3 is 16 residues. The DNA of the CDR3 is TGTGCCAGCAGCTTTCTGGGGGCGGATTCTCCTTACGAGCAGTACTTC. It translates to CASSFLGADSPYEQYF.

This clonotype was seen more than once but under ten times. The V gene is TRBV5-1, the J gene TRBJ2-4; 7 bases are shared with TRBD2. Germline V gene sequence: CDR1 SGHRS, CDR2 YFSETQ. V lost 3 bases and J lost 8; bases outside the gene matches: 11. CDR3 length equals 15 residues. The CDR3 DNA follows: TGCGCCAGCAGCTCACGGGGAGGGGCCCTAGACATTCAGTACTTC. Its translation: CASSSRGGALDIQYF.

The V gene is TRBV7-9, the J gene TRBJ2-3; D could derive from TRBD1 or TRBD2 (7 bases each). V was clipped by 5 bases and J by 4 bases, with 13 bases between them. In germline, CDR1 is SEHNR, CDR2 FQNEAQ (reference sequence). The CDR3 totals 14 residues. The CDR3 nucleotides read TGTGCCAGCAGCCCGCCAGGGGGGGCAGATACGCAGTATTTT. This sequence encodes CASSPPGGADTQYF.

This clonotype came up a few times. The J gene is TRBJ2-5, the V gene TRBV9; unclear D gene. From germline, CDR1 is SGDLS and CDR2 YYNGEE. This CDR3 spans 15 amino acids. V was trimmed by 4 bases and J by 1 base, leaving 14 bases between them. The chain's CDR3 is CASSPSPSTQETQYF. The CDR3 bases are TGTGCCAGCAGCCCCAGTCCATCGACCCAAGAGACCCAGTACTTC.

This clonotype has at least ten counts. V gene TRBV7-2 combines with J gene TRBJ2-5; TRBD1 might be the D (5 bases). The CDR3 totals 15 residues. V was trimmed by 5 bases and J by 0 bases, leaving 13 bases between them. CDR1 and CDR2 (germline): SGHTA, FQGNSA. CDR3 region: CASSPGDSYQETQYF. CDR3 nucleotides: TGTGCCAGCAGCCCGGGCGACAGCTACCAAGAGACCCAGTACTTC.

The V gene is TRBV29-1, the J gene TRBJ1-1; D is uncertain. V was shortened by 2 bases and J by 0 bases, with 13 bases between the two germline ends. CDR1 is SQVTM and CDR2 is ANQGSEA in the germline V gene. The CDR3 has 15 amino acids. The CDR3 bases are TGCAGCGTTGAACCAAGATCGACGGTGAACACTGAAGCTTTCTTT. Amino acids: CSVEPRSTVNTEAFF.

V and J are TRBV25-1 and TRBJ1-5; D gene uncertain. V lost 1 base to trimming and J lost 5 bases, with 9 bases between them. This CDR3 is built from 14 residues. CDR1 is MGHDK, CDR2 SYGVNS, per germline. As DNA, the CDR3 is TGTGCCAGCAGTGAATGGAGTAGTCATCAGCCCCAGCATTTT. Its protein product is CASSEWSSHQPQHF. The whole variable domain, remainder taken from reference TRBV25-1 and TRBJ1-5, is EADIYQTPRYLVIGTGKKITLECSQTMGHDKMYWYQQDPGMELHLIHYSYGVNSTEKGDLSSESTVSRIRTEHFPLTLESARPSHTSQYLCASSEWSSHQPQHFGDGTRLSIL.